This paragraph covers one T cell receptor beta chain sequence. Other DNA sequences in the sample encode the same CDR3. This sample was taken from a study of T cell changes during pregnancy in multiple sclerosis. Profiled with immunoSEQ multiplex PCR; TCRdb holds only in-frame clones, not every one. The sample yields about 44,000 clones, about 92% seen once. The sample taken for sequencing was peripheral blood. The source is a female donor with multiple sclerosis, enrolled in a pregnancy study.

In DNA form, the CDR3 reads TGTGCCAGCAGTTTACCACTAGCAGGAGCAACCGGGGAGCTGTTTTTT. This gives the protein CASSLPLAGATGELFF. The chain has TRBV28 and TRBJ2-2; possible D gene TRBD2, 6 bases. Germline CDR1 and CDR2: MDHEN and SYDVKM. The CDR3 consists of 16 residues. Trimming took 2 bases from V and 5 from J, leaving 15 bases between them.